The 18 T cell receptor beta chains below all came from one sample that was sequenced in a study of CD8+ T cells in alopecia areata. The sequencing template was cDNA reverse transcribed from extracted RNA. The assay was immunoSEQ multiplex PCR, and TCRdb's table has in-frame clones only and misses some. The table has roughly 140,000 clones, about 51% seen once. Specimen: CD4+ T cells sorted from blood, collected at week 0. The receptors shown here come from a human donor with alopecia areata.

This CDR3 reads CASTNGGIHEQYF. The CDR3 DNA reads TGTGCCAGCACCAACGGGGGAATCCACGAGCAGTACTTC. V gene TRBV7-9 combines with J gene TRBJ2-7; D is perhaps TRBD2 (6 bases). V shed 7 bases and J shed 5 bases, with 15 bases lying between them. This CDR3 has 13 amino acids. CDR1 is SEHNR and CDR2 is FQNEAQ in the germline V gene (reference sequence).

CDR3: CSARKGTGNRDIQYF. The DNA for the CDR3 is TGCAGCGCCCGAAAAGGGACAGGGAATAGGGACATTCAGTACTTC. This sequence joins TRBV29-1 and TRBJ2-4; 9 bases align to TRBD1. This CDR3 contains 15 residues. Unmatched junction bases numbered 15, after V lost 7 bases and J lost 8 bases. CDR1 is SQVTM and CDR2 is ANQGSEA in the germline V gene.

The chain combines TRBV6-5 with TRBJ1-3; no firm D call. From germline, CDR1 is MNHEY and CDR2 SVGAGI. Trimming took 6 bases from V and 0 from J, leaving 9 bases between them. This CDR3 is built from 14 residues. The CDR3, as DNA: TGTGCCAGCAGCATCGGGAACTCTGGAAACACCATATATTTT. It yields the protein CASSIGNSGNTIYF.

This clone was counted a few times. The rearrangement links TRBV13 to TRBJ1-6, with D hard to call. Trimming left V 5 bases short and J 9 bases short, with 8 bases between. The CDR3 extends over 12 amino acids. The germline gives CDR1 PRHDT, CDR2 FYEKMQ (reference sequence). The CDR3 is CASSRGSSPLHF. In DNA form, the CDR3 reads TGTGCCAGCAGCCGAGGGAGTTCACCCCTCCACTTT.

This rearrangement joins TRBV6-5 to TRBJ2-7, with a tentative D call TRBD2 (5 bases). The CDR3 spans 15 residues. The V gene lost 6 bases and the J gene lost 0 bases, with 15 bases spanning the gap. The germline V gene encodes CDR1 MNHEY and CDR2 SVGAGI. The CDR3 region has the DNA TGTGCCAGCAGCCCCGGACTCTGGAGCTCCTACGAGCAGTACTTC. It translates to CASSPGLWSSYEQYF.

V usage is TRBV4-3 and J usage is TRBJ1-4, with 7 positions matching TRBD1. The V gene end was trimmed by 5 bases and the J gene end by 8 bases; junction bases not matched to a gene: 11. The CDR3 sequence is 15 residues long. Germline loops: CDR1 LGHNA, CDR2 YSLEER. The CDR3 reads CASSLNQGVREKLFF. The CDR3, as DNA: TGCGCCAGCAGCTTAAACCAGGGGGTGAGGGAAAAACTGTTTTTT.

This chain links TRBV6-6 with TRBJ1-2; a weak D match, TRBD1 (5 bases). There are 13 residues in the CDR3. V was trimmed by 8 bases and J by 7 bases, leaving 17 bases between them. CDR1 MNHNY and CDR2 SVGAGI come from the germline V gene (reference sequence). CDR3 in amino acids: CASCPGPTFGYTF. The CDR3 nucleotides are TGTGCCAGCTGCCCGGGGCCGACCTTTGGCTACACCTTC.

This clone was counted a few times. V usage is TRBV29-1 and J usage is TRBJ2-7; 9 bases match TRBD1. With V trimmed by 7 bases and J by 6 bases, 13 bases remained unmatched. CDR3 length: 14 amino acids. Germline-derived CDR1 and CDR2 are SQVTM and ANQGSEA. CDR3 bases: TGCAGCGCGACTCCGGGACAGGGTCTTAGCGAGCAGTACTTC. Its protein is CSATPGQGLSEQYF.

CDR3 sequence reads: CASSEQGNYEQYF. The CDR3 DNA reads as TGTGCCAGCAGCGAACAGGGGAATTACGAGCAGTACTTC. The chain employs TRBV7-3 and TRBJ2-7; TRBD1 aligns across 7 bases. The length of the CDR3 is 13 residues. From germline, CDR1 is SGHTA and CDR2 FQGTGA. The V and J ends lost 5 bases and 4 bases, in that order; junction bases with no gene match: 5.

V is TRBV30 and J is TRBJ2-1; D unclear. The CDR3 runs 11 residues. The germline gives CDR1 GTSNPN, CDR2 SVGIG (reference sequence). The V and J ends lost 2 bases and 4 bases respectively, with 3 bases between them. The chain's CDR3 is CAWSLYNEQFF. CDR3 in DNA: TGTGCCTGGAGTTTGTACAATGAGCAGTTCTTC.

CDR3 residues: CAWSVRGEAQFF. DNA of the CDR3: TGTGCCTGGAGTGTGCGTGGGGAGGCGCAGTTCTTC. The chain uses TRBV30 and TRBJ2-1; a possible D gene is TRBD2 (6 bases). The CDR3 runs to 12 residues. Germline values: CDR1 GTSNPN, CDR2 SVGIG (reference sequence). Trimming stripped 0 bases from V and 12 bases from J, with 12 bases between.

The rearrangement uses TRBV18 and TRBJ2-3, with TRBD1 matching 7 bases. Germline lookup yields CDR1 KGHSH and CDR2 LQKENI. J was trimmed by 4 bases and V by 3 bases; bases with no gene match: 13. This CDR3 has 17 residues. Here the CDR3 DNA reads TGTGCCAGCTCACCCCGCTTTGGCAGCCAGGGGGCAGATACGCAGTATTTT. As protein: CASSPRFGSQGADTQYF. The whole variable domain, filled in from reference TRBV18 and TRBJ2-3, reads NAGVMQNPRHLVRRRGQEARLRCSPMKGHSHVYWYRQLPEEGLKFMVYLQKENIIDESGMPKERFSAEFPKEGPSILRIQQVVRGDSAAYFCASSPRFGSQGADTQYFGPGTRLTVL.

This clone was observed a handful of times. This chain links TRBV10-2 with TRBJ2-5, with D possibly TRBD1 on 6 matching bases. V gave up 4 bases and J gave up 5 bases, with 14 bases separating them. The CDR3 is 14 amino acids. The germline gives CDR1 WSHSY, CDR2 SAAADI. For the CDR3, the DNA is TGCGCCAGCAGTGTGACGACAGGCTGGGAGACCCAGTACTTC. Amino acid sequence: CASSVTTGWETQYF.

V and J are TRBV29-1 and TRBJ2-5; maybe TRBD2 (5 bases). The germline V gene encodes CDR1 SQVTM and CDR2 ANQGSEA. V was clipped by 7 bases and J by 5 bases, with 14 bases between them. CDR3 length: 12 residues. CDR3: CSAGPTGETQYF. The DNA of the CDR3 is TGCAGCGCTGGGCCCACGGGGGAGACCCAGTACTTC. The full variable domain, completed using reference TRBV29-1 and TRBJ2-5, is SAVISQKPSRDICQRGTSLTIQCQVDSQVTMMFWYRQQPGQSLTLIATANQGSEATYESGFVIDKFPISRPNLTFSTLTVSNMSPEDSSIYLCSAGPTGETQYFGPGTRLLVL.

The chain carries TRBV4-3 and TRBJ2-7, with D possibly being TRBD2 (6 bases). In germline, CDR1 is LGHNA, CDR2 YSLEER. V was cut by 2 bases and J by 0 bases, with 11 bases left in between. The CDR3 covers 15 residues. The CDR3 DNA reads TGCGCCAGCAGCCAACCGGGAGCCAGCTCCTACGAGCAGTACTTC. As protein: CASSQPGASSYEQYF.

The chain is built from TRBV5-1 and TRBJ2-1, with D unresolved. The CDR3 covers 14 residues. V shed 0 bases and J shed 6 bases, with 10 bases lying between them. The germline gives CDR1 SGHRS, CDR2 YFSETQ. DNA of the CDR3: TGCGCCAGCAGCTTGGCCCAGAGAGGCAATGAGCAGTTCTTC. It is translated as CASSLAQRGNEQFF. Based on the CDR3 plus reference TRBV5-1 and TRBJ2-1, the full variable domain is KAGVTQTPRYLIKTRGQQVTLSCSPISGHRSVSWYQQTPGQGLQFLFEYFSETQRNKGNFPGRFSGRQFSNSRSEMNVSTLELGDSALYLCASSLAQRGNEQFFGPGTRLTVL.

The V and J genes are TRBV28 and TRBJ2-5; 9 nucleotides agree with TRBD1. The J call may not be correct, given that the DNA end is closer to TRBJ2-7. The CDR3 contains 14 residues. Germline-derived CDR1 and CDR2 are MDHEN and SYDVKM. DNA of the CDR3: TGTGCCAGCAGGTTCCTGACAGGGGGTTACGAGCAGTACTTC. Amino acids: CASRFLTGGYEQYF.

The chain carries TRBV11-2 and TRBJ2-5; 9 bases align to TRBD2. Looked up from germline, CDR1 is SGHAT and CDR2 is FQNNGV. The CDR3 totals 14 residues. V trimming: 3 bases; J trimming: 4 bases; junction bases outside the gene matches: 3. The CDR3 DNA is TGTGCCAGCAGCTTCACTAGCGGGTCAGAGACCCAGTACTTC. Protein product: CASSFTSGSETQYF.